One sample yielded the 11 T cell receptor beta chains listed below, sequenced in a study of blood T cells in healthy people across ages. Together with a sample-barcoded 5' primer, a J-beta primer mix was included in a second PCR lasting about 6 to 11 cycles. TCRdb reanalysed the 5' RACE reads using MiXCR and keeps one entry per CDR3 protein. The sample shows around 1,900,000 distinct CDR3 sequences, around 42% of them seen only once. Sequences were obtained from blood. Receptors were obtained from a human donor in good health.

This chain uses TRBV4-2 with TRBJ2-7; 8 positions agree with TRBD2. The CDR3 runs 16 residues. Trimming cost V 4 bases and J 0 bases; bases outside gene matches: 8. Germline values: CDR1 LGHNA, CDR2 YNFKEQ. This CDR3 reads CASSLSAGVSSYEQYF. CDR3 coding DNA: TGTGCCAGCAGCCTCTCAGCGGGGGTGAGCTCCTACGAGCAGTACTTC.

This clonotype came up a few times. V is TRBV7-9 and J is TRBJ2-7, with 7 bases matching TRBD1. From germline, CDR1 is SEHNR and CDR2 FQNEAQ (reference sequence). The V segment lost 6 bases and the J segment 4 bases; nucleotides outside the gene matches: 15. The CDR3 consists of 16 residues. DNA of the CDR3: TGTGCCAGCAGTGCTACCTGGGACAGACCCAAGTACGAGCAGTACTTC. Translating it yields CASSATWDRPKYEQYF. The whole variable domain, filled in from reference TRBV7-9 and TRBJ2-7, reads DTGVSQNPRHKITKRGQNVTFRCDPISEHNRLYWYRQTLGQGPEFLTYFQNEAQLEKSRLLSDRFSAERPKGSFSTLEIQRTEQGDSAMYLCASSATWDRPKYEQYFGPGTRLTVT.

To note about this clonotype: A junction boundary mismatches the germline segment, possibly from a read error. V and J are TRBV9 and TRBJ2-7; TRBD2 aligns across 9 bases. CDR1 SGDLS and CDR2 YYNGEE come from the germline V gene. This CDR3 has 14 amino acids. The CDR3 loop reads CAGSAERGAYEQYF. The CDR3 coding sequence is TGTGCCGGCAGCGCCGAGCGGGGGGCCTACGAGCAGTACTTC.

The chain joins TRBV20-1 to TRBJ1-4; D is possibly TRBD1 (5 bases). CDR1 and CDR2 from the germline V gene are DFQATT and SNEGSKA (reference sequence). This CDR3 is built from 13 residues. Trimming took 4 bases from V and 7 from J, leaving 13 bases between them. The CDR3: CSATGGDTEKLFF. The CDR3 DNA is TGCAGTGCTACCGGGGGAGACACTGAAAAACTGTTTTTT.

The gene calls are TRBV20-1 and TRBJ2-3; TRBD2 matches 7 bases. V dropped 1 base and J dropped 4; count of bases not matched to a gene: 5. The CDR3 has 14 amino acids. Germline CDR1 is DFQATT and CDR2 is SNEGSKA (reference sequence). In DNA form, the CDR3 reads TGCAGTGCTAGAGGGACTAGATACCCAGATACGCAGTATTTT. Amino acids: CSARGTRYPDTQYF.

Worth noting for this clonotype: One junction end does not reproduce the germline sequence, and a read error may be involved. V and J are TRBV4-1 and TRBJ1-2; D gene uncertain. This CDR3 spans 15 amino acids. Germline lookup yields CDR1 MGHRA and CDR2 YSYEKL. The CDR3 DNA reads TGCGCCAGCAGCCAAGTTGGGTCATCTAACTATGACTACACCTTC. This encodes CASSQVGSSNYDYTF.

This clonotype was found a few times. The V call is TRBV5-8, the J call TRBJ2-7; D uncertain. Germline values: CDR1 SGHTS, CDR2 YDEGEE. The CDR3 contains 15 residues. The V and J ends lost 2 bases and 0 bases respectively, with 12 bases between them. The DNA for the CDR3 is TGTGCCAGCAGCTTTTTCGCGCGGAGCTCCTACGAGCAGTACTTC. It is translated as CASSFFARSSYEQYF.

This clonotype has more than one count but fewer than ten. The chain uses TRBV6-2 or TRBV6-3 and TRBJ2-4, with 7 nucleotides matching TRBD1. V shed 6 bases and J 8 bases; nucleotides not matched to a gene: 4. The CDR3 has 12 amino acids. CDR1 and CDR2 (germline): MNHEY, SVGEGT. CDR3 in amino acids: CASRTGLDIQYF. The DNA for the CDR3 is TGTGCCAGCAGGACAGGGTTGGACATTCAGTACTTC.

This clonotype was seen more than once but under ten times. The chain uses TRBV20-1 and TRBJ2-7, with 8 bases lining up with TRBD2. This CDR3 comprises 15 residues. In germline, CDR1 is DFQATT, CDR2 SNEGSKA (reference sequence). Trimming removed 1 base from V and 0 bases from J; junction bases left unmatched: 5. The DNA of the CDR3 is TGCAGTGCTAGAGGTCGGGGGGGCACCTCCTACGAGCAGTACTTC. It translates to CSARGRGGTSYEQYF.

In the case of this clonotype: Given a much more abundant clone one base away, this may be a read error. The chain combines TRBV4-1 with TRBJ2-5; 8 bases map to TRBD1. The CDR3 has 16 amino acids. In germline, CDR1 is MGHRA, CDR2 YSYEKL. The CDR3 spells CASSYQGATLGETLYF. The CDR3 coding sequence is TGCGCCAGCAGCTATCAGGGGGCTACCCTGGGAGAGACCCTGTACTTC.

This clonotype was detected a few times. The V gene is TRBV10-3, the J gene TRBJ2-1; weak D call: TRBD1 (5 bases). Trimming took 10 bases from V and 12 from J, leaving 22 bases between them. The CDR3 is 13 amino acids. Germline V lookup: CDR1 ENHRY, CDR2 SYGVKD. CDR3 sequence: CATTTGPSGGQFF. The CDR3 DNA sequence: TGTGCCACCACAACAGGCCCATCGGGTGGGCAGTTCTTC.